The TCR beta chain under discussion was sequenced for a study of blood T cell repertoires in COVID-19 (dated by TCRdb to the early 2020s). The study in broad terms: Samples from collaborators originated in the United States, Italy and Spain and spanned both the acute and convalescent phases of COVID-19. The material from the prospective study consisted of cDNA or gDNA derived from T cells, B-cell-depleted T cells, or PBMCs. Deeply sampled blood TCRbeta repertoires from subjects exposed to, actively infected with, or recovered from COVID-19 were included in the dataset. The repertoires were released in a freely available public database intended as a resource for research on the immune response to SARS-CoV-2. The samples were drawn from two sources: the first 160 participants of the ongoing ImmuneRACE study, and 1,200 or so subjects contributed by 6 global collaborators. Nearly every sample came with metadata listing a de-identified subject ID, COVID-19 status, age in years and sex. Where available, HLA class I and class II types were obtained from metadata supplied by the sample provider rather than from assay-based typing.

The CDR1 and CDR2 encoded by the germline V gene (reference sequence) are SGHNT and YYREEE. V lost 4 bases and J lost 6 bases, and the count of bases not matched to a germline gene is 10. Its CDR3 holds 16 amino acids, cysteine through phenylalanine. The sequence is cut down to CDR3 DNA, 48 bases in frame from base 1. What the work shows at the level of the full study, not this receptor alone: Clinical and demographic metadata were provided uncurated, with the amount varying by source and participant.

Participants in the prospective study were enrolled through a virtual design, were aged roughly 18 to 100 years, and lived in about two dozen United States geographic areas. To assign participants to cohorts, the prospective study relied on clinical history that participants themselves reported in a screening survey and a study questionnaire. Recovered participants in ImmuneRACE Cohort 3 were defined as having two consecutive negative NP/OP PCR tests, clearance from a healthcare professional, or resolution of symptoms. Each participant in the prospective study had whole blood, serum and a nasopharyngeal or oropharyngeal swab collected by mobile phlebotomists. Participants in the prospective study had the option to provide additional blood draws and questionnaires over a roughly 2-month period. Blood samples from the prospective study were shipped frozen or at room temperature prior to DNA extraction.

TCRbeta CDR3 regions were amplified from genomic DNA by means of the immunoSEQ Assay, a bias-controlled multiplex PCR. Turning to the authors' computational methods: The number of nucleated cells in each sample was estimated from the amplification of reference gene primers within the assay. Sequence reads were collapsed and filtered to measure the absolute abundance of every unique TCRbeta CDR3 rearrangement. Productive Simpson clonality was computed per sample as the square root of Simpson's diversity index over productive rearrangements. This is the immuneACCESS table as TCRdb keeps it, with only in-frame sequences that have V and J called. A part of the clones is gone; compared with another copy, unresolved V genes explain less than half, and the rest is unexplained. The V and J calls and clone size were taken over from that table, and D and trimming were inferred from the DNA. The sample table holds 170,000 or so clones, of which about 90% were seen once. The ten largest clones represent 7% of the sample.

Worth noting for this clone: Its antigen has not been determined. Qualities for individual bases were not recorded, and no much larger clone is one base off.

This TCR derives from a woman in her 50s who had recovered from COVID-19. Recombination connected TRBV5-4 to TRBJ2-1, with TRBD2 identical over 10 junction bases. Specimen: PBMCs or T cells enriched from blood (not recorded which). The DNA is TGTGCCAGCAGCCCCGCGAGCGGGAGGGCTTTCAATGAGCAGTTCTTC. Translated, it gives CASSPASGRAFNEQFF.